The entry that follows covers one TCR beta chain sequence. Its antigen is still unknown. TCRdb analysed the 5' RACE reads with MiXCR anew, one entry per CDR3 protein. The sample lists about 530,000 distinct CDR3 sequences, 15% occurring once. This record comes from a study of identical twins. Whole-study results and caveats: There is a chance that invariant MAIT and iNKT cells partially muddied zero-insertion analyses.

CDR1 is SGHRS and CDR2 is YFSETQ in the germline V gene. The CDR3 has 18 amino acids. With 0 bases clipped from V and 6 bases from J, the junction kept 16 bases outside the gene matches. These data are also associated with another study on yellow fever vaccine responses in identical twins.

This sequence was found in a woman between 18 and 29 years old in good health. The sample comprised CD4+ T cells sorted from blood. The chain links TRBV5-1 to TRBJ2-3; 7 nucleotides line up with TRBD2. Here the CDR3 reads CASSLEPRKGRGGDTQYF. DNA of the CDR3: TGCGCCAGCAGCTTGGAACCGCGGAAGGGCCGGGGAGGGGATACGCAGTATTTT.